This entry lists 18 T cell receptor beta chains sequenced from one sample in a study of a mutant IDH1 vaccine in newly diagnosed glioma. No antigen has been assigned to these receptors. Produced via immunoSEQ multiplex PCR; TCRdb's table is partial and in-frame only. The profile shows fewer than 150,000 clones, 75% to 90% of them singletons. Regarding time point: week 11, during vaccination. One vaccine dose held 300 ug of mutant IDH1 20-mer peptide and came with topical imiquimod. The material was PBMCs, obtained from a glioma patient whose treatment included an IDH1 peptide vaccine. The receptors derive from a woman in her forties or fifties with glioma.

This clone has just one count. This chain joins TRBV5-1 and TRBJ2-2, with 10 positions matching TRBD1. The J segment lost 5 bases and the V segment lost 7 bases, leaving 8 bases of the junction unmatched. Germline CDR1 SGHRS, CDR2 YFSETQ. The CDR3 has 15 residues. In DNA, the CDR3 is TGCGCCAGCGGAGGGACAGGGGTAAAGACCGGGGAGCTGTTTTTT. It translates to CASGGTGVKTGELFF.

The gene calls are TRBV19 and TRBJ2-2; 8 nucleotides line up with TRBD1. Looked up from germline, CDR1 is LNHDA and CDR2 is SQIVND (reference sequence). V lost 6 bases, J lost 7 bases, and 4 bases stayed unmatched. CDR3 length: 13 amino acids. The CDR3 loop reads CASRQGAVGELFF. CDR3 sequence (DNA): TGTGCCAGTAGGCAGGGGGCAGTCGGGGAGCTGTTTTTT.

The genes are TRBV7-8 and TRBJ1-5; D possibly corresponds to TRBD1 (5 bases). Trimming took 5 bases from V and 6 from J, leaving 17 bases between them. This CDR3 comprises 15 residues. In germline, CDR1 is SGHVS, CDR2 FQNEAQ. As DNA, the CDR3 is TGTGCCAGCAGCGTCGGGGAGGGGAGGGCTCAGCCCCAGCATTTT. This encodes CASSVGEGRAQPQHF.

A remark on this clone: The junction differs from germline at one of its ends, possibly a read error. V and J are TRBV6-5 and TRBJ1-5; TRBD1 is a possible D gene (5 bases). The CDR3 has 12 residues. Germline lookup yields CDR1 MNHEY and CDR2 SVGAGI. The CDR3 DNA reads as TGTGCCAGCAGTCCGGGGGGGGGTATTCAATTCTTT. It codes for CASSPGGGIQFF.

The chain joins TRBV5-1 to TRBJ2-1, with 14 positions matching TRBD2. V was pared by 4 bases and J by 9 bases, with 6 bases of the junction left unmatched. The CDR3 spans 15 residues. CDR1 is SGHRS and CDR2 is YFSETQ in the germline V gene. CDR3 coding DNA: TGCGCCAGCAGCGGTGGACTAGCGGGAGGAATTGAGCAGTTCTTC. This translates into CASSGGLAGGIEQFF.

This clone was seen a single time. The gene calls are TRBV28 and TRBJ2-2, with D possibly being TRBD1 (5 bases). The CDR3 is made up of 14 amino acids. CDR1 is MDHEN and CDR2 is SYDVKM in the germline V gene. Trimming removed 5 bases at V and 3 bases at J, with 10 bases between. This CDR3 reads CASSRQGDTGELFF. The DNA for the CDR3 is TGTGCCAGCAGTAGGCAGGGTGACACCGGGGAGCTGTTTTTT.

The chain joins TRBV9 to TRBJ2-5, with a weak D call TRBD1 (5 bases). V lost 0 bases to trimming and J lost 5 bases, with 11 bases between them. The CDR3 loop spans 14 amino acids. Germline V lookup: CDR1 SGDLS, CDR2 YYNGEE. The chain's CDR3 is CASSVGGHSETQYF. The CDR3 nucleotides read TGTGCCAGCAGCGTAGGAGGACATTCGGAGACCCAGTACTTC.

The sample holds one count of this clone. This chain joins TRBV29-1 and TRBJ1-5; the D is unclear. Per the germline V gene, CDR1 is SQVTM and CDR2 is ANQGSEA. This CDR3 comprises 13 residues. Trimming took off 4 bases at V and 3 bases at J, with 10 bases between the two ends. The CDR3 bases are TGCAGCGTTGGCGTGCAGTTCAATCAGCCCCAGCATTTT. Amino acid sequence: CSVGVQFNQPQHF.

The chain is built from TRBV18 and TRBJ2-2; 9 bases match TRBD2. The V segment lost 3 bases and the J segment 4 bases; nucleotides outside the gene matches: 9. The CDR3 is made up of 17 amino acids. Germline-derived CDR1 and CDR2 are KGHSH and LQKENI. The CDR3 DNA is TGTGCCAGCTCACCGGCTGCGGGACTAGCTGGCACCGGGGAGCTGTTTTTT. Amino acids: CASSPAAGLAGTGELFF.

The chain links TRBV5-6 to TRBJ2-3, with D perhaps matching TRBD1 or TRBD2 (5 bases each). Trimming removed 3 bases from V and 6 bases from J, with 14 bases in between. Germline lookup yields CDR1 SGHDT and CDR2 YYEEEE. The CDR3 runs 14 residues. The CDR3 coding sequence is TGTGCCAGCAGCTCGGGGTGGGGGACCGATACGCAGTATTTT. This translates into CASSSGWGTDTQYF. Drawing the rest from reference TRBV5-6 and TRBJ2-3, the complete variable domain is DAGVTQSPTHLIKTRGQQVTLRCSPKSGHDTVSWYQQALGQGPQFIFQYYEEEERQRGNFPDRFSGHQFPNYSSELNVNALLLGDSALYLCASSSGWGTDTQYFGPGTRLTVL.

This CDR3 is CASRPGQGAPGEKLFF. The CDR3 coding sequence is TGTGCCAGCAGACCGGGACAGGGCGCCCCGGGGGAAAAACTGTTTTTT. The V and J genes are TRBV27 and TRBJ1-4; 9 nucleotides line up with TRBD1. With 6 bases clipped from V and 8 bases from J, the junction kept 13 bases outside the gene matches. The CDR3 extends over 16 amino acids. Per germline, CDR1 MNHEY and CDR2 SMNVEV (reference sequence). The complete variable domain, with remaining parts taken from reference TRBV27 and TRBJ1-4, reads EAQVTQNPRYLITVTGKKLTVTCSQNMNHEYMSWYRQDPGLGLRQIYYSMNVEVTDKGDVPEGYKVSRKEKRNFPLILESPSPNQTSLYFCASRPGQGAPGEKLFFGSGTQLSVL.

The rearrangement joins TRBV2 to TRBJ1-1, with TRBD1 as a possible D gene (6 bases). CDR1 is SNHLY and CDR2 is FYNNEI in the germline V gene. The CDR3 sequence is 13 residues long. V lost 4 bases and J lost 4, with 10 bases in between. Here the CDR3 reads CASSARGGTEAFF. The CDR3 DNA follows: TGTGCCAGCAGTGCTAGGGGGGGCACTGAAGCTTTCTTT.

This chain connects TRBV7-9 to TRBJ1-5; no clear D. Trimming pared 5 bases from V and 6 bases from J, leaving 11 bases between. The V gene's germline CDR1 is SEHNR and CDR2 FQNEAQ (reference sequence). The CDR3 is 13 residues long. CDR3 sequence reads: CASSLGSLQPQHF. CDR3 bases: TGTGCCAGCAGCCTTGGGTCCCTTCAGCCCCAGCATTTT.

The V gene is TRBV9, the J gene TRBJ2-3; D may be TRBD1 (5 bases). This CDR3 is built from 15 residues. V was pared by 4 bases and J by 0 bases, with 12 bases between. Germline V gene lookup returns CDR1 SGDLS and CDR2 YYNGEE. CDR3 residues: CASSRGGISTDTQYF. The CDR3 coding sequence is TGTGCCAGCAGCAGGGGTGGGATTAGCACAGATACGCAGTATTTT.

This sequence joins TRBV30 and TRBJ2-2; D is ambiguous. CDR1 and CDR2 (germline): GTSNPN, SVGIG (reference sequence). The CDR3 totals 11 residues. V gave up 0 bases and J gave up 15 bases, with 11 bases separating them. The CDR3 loop is CAWSVLGRMFF. The CDR3 nucleotides are TGTGCCTGGAGTGTCCTGGGAAGGATGTTTTTT.

The V gene is TRBV2, the J gene TRBJ2-5; D remains unclear. The CDR3 runs 13 residues. With 1 base removed from V and 5 bases from J, the gap between germline ends came to 8 bases. Per germline, CDR1 SNHLY and CDR2 FYNNEI. The CDR3 region is CASSEVRMETQYF. The DNA of the CDR3 is TGTGCCAGCAGTGAAGTTCGTATGGAGACCCAGTACTTC.

This clone was seen a single time. V is TRBV7-9 and J is TRBJ1-6; 10 nucleotides match TRBD1. The germline V gene has CDR1 SEHNR and CDR2 FQNEAQ (reference sequence). Trimming cost V 5 bases and J 7 bases; bases outside gene matches: 5. This CDR3 spans 15 amino acids. The CDR3 region is CASSERTGGNSPLHF. CDR3 DNA: TGTGCCAGCAGCGAAAGGACAGGGGGAAATTCACCCCTCCACTTT.

The CDR3 DNA follows: TGTGCCAGCAGCATCGGGACTAGCGGACAAGAGACCCAGTACTTC. Its protein product is CASSIGTSGQETQYF. V gene TRBV11-2 combines with J gene TRBJ2-5; 11 bases fit TRBD2. The CDR3 has 15 amino acids. Germline lookup yields CDR1 SGHAT and CDR2 FQNNGV. V dropped 5 bases and J dropped 2; count of bases not matched to a gene: 4.